The present T cell receptor beta chain was sequenced within a study of monozygotic twins with inflammatory bowel disease (dated by TCRdb to about 2019). In terms of the full investigation: A total of roughly 28 monozygotic twin pairs were included in the full study, comprising nine German pairs (four IBD-concordant, five IBD-discordant) and 19 IBD-discordant Danish pairs. Each individual had, on average, about 151 000 unique TCRalpha sequences and 181 000 unique TCRbeta sequences available for analysis. The search for disease-associated traits relied mainly on comparing IBD patients with their genetically identical healthy co-twins within discordant pairs.

Note on this clonotype: No antigen is known for it.

CDR1 and CDR2 are drawn from the germline V gene: SGHRS, YFSETQ. Including the terminal cysteine and phenylalanine, the CDR3 comprises 17 residues. No DNA sequence is on record. Study-wide conclusions, independent of this receptor: A decrease in TCRbeta repertoire diversity, as measured by inverse Simpson index, was observed in IBD patients compared with their healthy co-twins. Compared with healthy twins, IBD patients had fewer clonotypes in common with other individuals, a difference most pronounced in patients showing signs of disease activity. Because patients were on differing immunosuppressive treatments, the repertoires may have picked up extra background noise and inter-individual variability. Repertoire similarity did not differ between concordant and discordant twins, which could be due to limited statistical power. No single strong signal or clonotype linked to IBD turned up in the results, so the idea that one exists was not supported. The analysis was unable to tell apart different T cell subtypes.

From each donor, an approximately 2.5 ml peripheral blood sample was collected into PAXgene tubes and stored at -80 degrees C. Total RNA was isolated from whole blood with the PAXgene blood miRNA kit on an automated QIAcube, without T cell sorting. Deep TCRalpha and TCRbeta repertoire profiling with unique molecular barcoding was performed on peripheral blood of monozygotic twin pairs concordant or discordant for inflammatory bowel disease. Smoking habits were recorded for all twin pairs, and individuals were classified as current, former or never smokers. The library was generated by 5' RACE. Each TCR library was prepared from roughly 3.5 ug of total RNA. For each sample, cDNA synthesis was carried out in eight separate reactions using SMARTScribe reverse transcriptase. During cDNA synthesis, unique molecular identifiers containing a 6-nucleotide sample barcode were introduced by template switching. Two nested PCRs of approximately 16 and 9 cycles amplified the TCRalpha and TCRbeta cDNA, and bead purification followed each PCR. Before amplification, the cDNA was treated with uracil DNA-glycosylase and purified using the QIAquick PCR purification kit. The second PCR added Illumina TruSeq-compatible adapters along with sample-specific barcodes. TapeStation and Qubit were used to check library quality and concentration, and approximately 5 ng of each library went into the pool. The pooled libraries were sequenced with 2 x 100 bp reads and custom sequencing primers on an Illumina HiSeq2500 single-index Rapid Run. The authors processed their data as follows. UMI-based consensus assembly with MiGEC version 1.2.6 was used to correct PCR and sequencing errors. V(D)J alignment, clonotype assembly and CDR3 extraction were performed with MiXCR version 2.1.1. Normalisation of gene usage, clonotype sharing and MAIT/NKT TCR abundance was achieved by analysing the top 1000, 10 000 and 20 000 clonotypes per sample. Diversity was computed as the inverse Simpson index with the vegan R package after downsampling to 27 000 UMIs. Paired Mann-Whitney U tests on discordant twin pairs were used, with Benjamini-Hochberg multiple-testing correction. Reprocessed by TCRdb, the reads give a single entry per CDR3 protein sequence, without DNA. The V and J calls, along with clone size, are taken from TCRdb and not from the paper's own processing. This sample's listing comprises 300,000 to 350,000 distinct CDR3 sequences. Of the sample, around 2% falls within the top ten clones.

The chain uses TRBV5-1 and TRBJ2-7; TCRdb proposes TRBD2, but this gene call is untestable without DNA. The sample consisted of blood. The TCR originated in a human donor with ulcerative colitis or Crohn's disease, or a healthy co-twin of an affected twin (not recorded which). The CDR3 region has the sequence CASSLRLAGGKAHEQYF.